This T cell receptor beta chain was sequenced during a study of T cells in localized non-small cell lung cancer. The V gene end was trimmed by 2 bases and the J gene end by 2 bases; junction bases not matched to a gene: 6. Germline CDR1 reads SGHNT; CDR2 reads YENEEA. The CDR3 is made up of 16 amino acids. The assay was immunoSEQ multiplex PCR, and TCRdb's table has in-frame clones only and misses some. The sample carries about 78,000 clones, 70% to 90% recorded once. This receptor was identified in a man aged 40 to 75 with stage I lung adenocarcinoma. V usage is TRBV11-3 and J usage is TRBJ2-3; 8 bases map to TRBD1. The sample was peripheral blood, taken before any cancer treatment. In DNA form, the CDR3 reads TGTGCCAGCAGCTTACGGCGGACAGGGAACACAGATACGCAGTATTTT. It yields the protein CASSLRRTGNTDTQYF.